The entry below gives a single T cell receptor beta chain sequence along with its context. Its target is unknown. Clones were read by immunoSEQ multiplex PCR, and TCRdb kept only the in-frame ones, dropping some. Among about 300,000 clones listed, 65% to 85% were seen once. The data belong to a study of cytotoxic CD8 clonotypes in ibrutinib-treated CLL. The CDR3 extends over 13 amino acids. V was clipped by 0 bases and J by 6 bases, with 8 bases between them. Germline V gives CDR1 SGHRS, CDR2 YFSETQ. Findings and limits, study-wide: Circulating CD8+ T-cell counts were tracked by baseline clonality, which exceeded that of age-matched healthy donors. Contraction or stability on treatment characterized the public clonotypes, which were uncommon. Clonality rose at ibrutinib response, held steady in sustained remission, and fell toward baseline at progression.

The receptor was isolated from a human donor with chronic lymphocytic leukemia. The specimen was PBMCs, collected at disease progression, from a patient treated with ibrutinib. The rearrangement uses TRBV5-1 and TRBJ2-3, with D possibly TRBD1 on 5 matching bases. Written as DNA, the CDR3 is TGCGCCAGCAGCTTGGAGGGGTTCGATACGCAGTATTTT. Its translation: CASSLEGFDTQYF.